Listed below are T cell receptor beta chains from one sample, sequenced in a study of early T cells in non-severe SARS-CoV-2 infection. Using its own MiXCR run on the 5' RACE reads, TCRdb lists one record per CDR3 protein. Here the sample spans around 92,000 distinct CDR3 sequences, 8% to 13% being singletons. The sequenced material came from whole blood. Receptors originate from an adult who was a healthcare worker with PCR-confirmed SARS-CoV-2 infection or an uninfected control (not recorded which). CDR3s include the opening cysteine and the closing phenylalanine or tryptophan. A D gene is named only where the DNA matches it firmly. For some rows the clone size is stated as once, few or many, or as a class when expanded; others skip it.

v_gene: TRBV5-5; d_gene: TRBD1; j_gene: TRBJ2-7; abundance: NA; CDR3aa: CASRSGTDYYEQYF; CDR3nt: TGTGCCAGCAGATCCGGGACAGATTACTACGAGCAGTACTTC
v_gene: TRBV7-2; d_gene: NA; j_gene: TRBJ2-5; abundance: NA; CDR3aa: CASSLVLVTETQYF; CDR3nt: TGTGCCAGCAGCTTAGTTCTAGTTACCGAGACCCAGTACTTC
v_gene: TRBV30; d_gene: NA; j_gene: TRBJ2-1; abundance: many; CDR3aa: CAWISTLANEQFF; CDR3nt: TGTGCCTGGATCTCGACCCTGGCCAATGAGCAGTTCTTC
v_gene: TRBV20-1; d_gene: TRBD2; j_gene: TRBJ2-2; abundance: many; CDR3aa: CSARVTSGSDTGELFF; CDR3nt: TGCAGTGCTAGAGTAACCAGCGGGAGTGACACCGGGGAGCTGTTTTTT
v_gene: TRBV6-1; d_gene: NA; j_gene: TRBJ1-6; abundance: many; CDR3aa: CASTRQAGEGSPLHF; CDR3nt: TGTGCCAGCACCAGACAGGCCGGGGAGGGTTCACCCCTCCACTTT
v_gene: TRBV20-1; d_gene: NA; j_gene: TRBJ2-5; abundance: many; CDR3aa: CSATLYQETQYF; CDR3nt: TGCAGTGCTACTCTGTACCAAGAGACCCAGTACTTC
v_gene: TRBV13; d_gene: NA; j_gene: TRBJ1-3; abundance: few; CDR3aa: CASSPRRRRSGNTIYF; CDR3nt: TGTGCCAGCAGCCCGCGCAGGAGACGCTCTGGAAACACCATATATTTT
v_gene: TRBV20-1; d_gene: NA; j_gene: TRBJ1-2; abundance: NA; CDR3aa: CSARVLGDYGYTF; CDR3nt: TGCAGTGCTAGAGTGCTGGGTGACTATGGCTACACCTTC
v_gene: TRBV7-9; d_gene: TRBD2; j_gene: TRBJ2-7; abundance: many; CDR3aa: CASSLGSGLAREQYF; CDR3nt: TGTGCCAGCAGCTTAGGCTCGGGACTAGCTAGGGAGCAGTACTTC
v_gene: TRBV9; d_gene: TRBD2; j_gene: TRBJ2-1; abundance: many; CDR3aa: CASSVSSGSYYNEQFF; CDR3nt: TGTGCCAGCAGCGTTTCTAGCGGGTCCTACTACAATGAGCAGTTCTTC
v_gene: TRBV18; d_gene: NA; j_gene: TRBJ2-5; abundance: many; CDR3aa: CASSPPVGEETQYF; CDR3nt: TGTGCCAGCTCACCACCGGTGGGGGAAGAGACCCAGTACTTC
v_gene: TRBV6-5; d_gene: TRBD2; j_gene: TRBJ2-2; abundance: few; CDR3aa: CASSYSPGLAGAGELFF; CDR3nt: TGTGCCAGCAGTTACTCTCCGGGACTAGCCGGTGCCGGGGAGCTGTTTTTT
v_gene: TRBV5-1; d_gene: NA; j_gene: TRBJ1-5; abundance: NA; CDR3aa: CASRPTGASNQPQHF; CDR3nt: TGCGCCAGCAGGCCTACGGGGGCGAGCAATCAGCCCCAGCATTTT
v_gene: TRBV3-1; d_gene: TRBD2; j_gene: TRBJ2-1; abundance: few; CDR3aa: CASSQGGRASGEQFF; CDR3nt: TGTGCCAGCAGCCAAGGCGGGAGGGCCAGTGGTGAGCAGTTCTTC
v_gene: TRBV29-1; d_gene: TRBD1; j_gene: TRBJ1-1; abundance: many; CDR3aa: CSVDRGSTEAFF; CDR3nt: TGCAGCGTGGACAGGGGAAGCACTGAAGCTTTCTTT